These T cell receptor beta chains were read from a single sample in a study of T cells in Graves' hyperthyroidism and ophthalmopathy. MiXCR was run by TCRdb on the multiplex PCR reads, yielding one entry per CDR3 protein. Of a few hundred thousand distinct CDR3 sequences listed, around 23% were seen once; the top ten hold less than 65%. Sequencing was performed on blood. These receptor sequences come from a woman in her forties or fifties with Graves' hyperthyroidism. Each CDR3 is given with its conserved first and last residue. The D gene is left open where the match is weak. Size tells how often a clone was seen (once, few, many) or the class of an expanded clone, and some rows leave it out.

>TRBV3-1|NA|few|TRBJ2-3
CASSPPGEYTQYF
TGTGCCAGCAGCCCCCCCGGAGAGTATACGCAGTATTTT
>TRBV4-1|NA|few|TRBJ2-3
CASSQAFPGRGRADTQYF
TGCGCCAGCAGCCAAGCGTTCCCGGGGCGGGGGCGCGCAGATACGCAGTATTTT
>TRBV7-2|TRBD2|many|TRBJ2-1
CASSLVRLAGGPEFF
TGTGCCAGCAGCTTAGTACGGCTAGCGGGAGGGCCTGAGTTCTTC
>TRBV24-1|NA|many|TRBJ2-2
CATSFHSTGELFF
TGTGCCACCAGTTTCCACAGTACCGGGGAGCTGTTTTTT
>TRBV5-4|NA|few|TRBJ1-1
CASSLGGMAEAFF
TGTGCCAGCAGTCTAGGGGGGATGGCTGAAGCTTTCTTT
>TRBV7-2|NA|NA|TRBJ1-2
CASSPDGGYHGYTF
TGTGCCAGCAGCCCCGACGGGGGGTATCATGGCTACACCTTC
>TRBV6-1|NA|NA|TRBJ2-6
CASSYTPVWGGRSGANVLTF
TGTGCCAGCAGTTACACACCCGTTTGGGGGGGCCGCTCTGGGGCCAACGTCCTGACTTTC
>TRBV20-1|TRBD2|many|TRBJ2-7
CSAGTSGNYEQYF
TGCAGTGCTGGGACTAGCGGGAATTACGAGCAGTACTTC
>TRBV2|TRBD1|many|TRBJ2-2
CASREQGSRNTGELFF
TGTGCCAGCAGGGAACAGGGGTCGAGGAACACCGGGGAGCTGTTTTTT
>TRBV20-1|NA|many|TRBJ2-1
CSAAGLRRPNEQFF
TGCAGTGCTGCGGGACTCCGAAGACCTAATGAGCAGTTCTTC
>TRBV7-3|TRBD1|NA|TRBJ2-1
CASSLKRGPDEQFF
TGTGCCAGCAGCTTAAAGAGGGGGCCTGATGAGCAGTTCTTC
>TRBV28|TRBD1|NA|TRBJ2-7
CASSSPGQGASYEQYF
TGTGCCAGCAGTTCCCCGGGACAGGGGGCCTCCTACGAGCAGTACTTC
>TRBV12-3/TRBV12-4|NA|few|TRBJ1-5
CASSYGLGQVINQPQHF
TGTGCCAGCAGTTACGGATTAGGGCAGGTGATCAATCAGCCCCAGCATTTT
>TRBV7-9|TRBD2|many|TRBJ2-1
CASSRLAASSYNEQFF
TGTGCCAGCAGTAGACTAGCGGCCAGCTCCTACAATGAGCAGTTCTTC
>TRBV6-2/TRBV6-3|NA|NA|TRBJ2-7
CASSQQGGSYEQYF
TGTGCCAGCAGTCAACAGGGGGGGTCCTACGAGCAGTACTTC
>TRBV2|NA|many|TRBJ1-2
CASSVPKSAGTSYGYTF
TGTGCCAGCAGTGTCCCAAAATCAGCCGGGACCTCCTATGGCTACACCTTC
>TRBV19|NA|NA|TRBJ1-5
CASSPRAASNQPQHF
TGTGCCAGCTCACCTCGCGCAGCCAGCAATCAGCCCCAGCATTTT
>TRBV2|TRBD1|many|TRBJ2-7
CASSTRDREYEQYF
TGTGCCAGCAGTACCCGGGACAGAGAATACGAGCAGTACTTC
>TRBV7-9|NA|many|TRBJ1-4
CASSYVFGATNEKLFF
TGTGCCAGCAGTTACGTATTCGGTGCAACTAATGAAAAACTGTTTTTT
>TRBV20-1|NA|few|TRBJ2-5
CSAKTPSSTGTQYF
TGCAGTGCTAAGACGCCCAGCAGCACTGGGACCCAGTACTTC
>TRBV18|NA|many|TRBJ1-5
CASSPGAGNQPQHF
TGTGCCAGCTCACCAGGTGCAGGGAATCAGCCCCAGCATTTT
>TRBV12-3/TRBV12-4|NA|NA|TRBJ2-5
CASSNRGAQYF
TGTGCCAGCTCTAACAGAGGGGCCCAGTACTTC
>TRBV30|NA|few|TRBJ1-3
CAWSVALSSGNTIYF
TGTGCCTGGAGTGTAGCGCTGAGCTCTGGAAACACCATATATTTT
>TRBV7-9|NA|many|TRBJ2-3
CASSSIFGAHTDTQYF
TGTGCCAGCAGCTCCATTTTCGGGGCGCACACAGATACGCAGTATTTT
>TRBV28|NA|many|TRBJ1-3
CASSLSRISGNTIYF
TGTGCCAGCAGTTTATCGCGGATCTCTGGAAACACCATATATTTT
>TRBV29-1|NA|NA|TRBJ1-4
CSVGGWGGDPGSTNEKLFF
TGCAGCGTTGGGGGCTGGGGGGGCGATCCGGGCTCGACTAATGAAAAACTGTTTTTT
>TRBV28|NA|many|TRBJ2-7
CASSQGQGGEQYF
TGTGCCAGCAGCCAGGGACAAGGCGGCGAGCAGTACTTC
>TRBV20-1|TRBD1|many|TRBJ1-1
CSALGGAWNTEAFF
TGCAGTGCCCTAGGGGGCGCCTGGAACACTGAAGCTTTCTTT
>TRBV28|TRBD1|many|TRBJ1-2
CASTLGTGGAYYGYTF
TGTGCCAGCACCTTGGGGACAGGGGGCGCTTACTATGGCTACACCTTC
>TRBV30|NA|few|TRBJ1-5
CAWRRGADQPQHF
TGTGCCTGGAGAAGGGGGGCAGATCAGCCCCAGCATTTT
>TRBV5-1|TRBD2|NA|TRBJ2-2
CASTEGGLAGELFF
TGCGCCAGCACGGAGGGAGGGTTGGCCGGGGAGCTGTTTTTT
>TRBV28|TRBD1|many|TRBJ2-4
CASSLRDRGRQNIQYF
TGTGCCAGCAGCTTAAGGGACAGGGGGCGTCAAAACATTCAGTACTTC
>TRBV20-1|NA|many|TRBJ2-1
CSADYPRHNEQFF
TGCAGTGCGGACTACCCCAGGCACAATGAGCAGTTCTTC
>TRBV3-1|TRBD2|many|TRBJ2-1
CASSQGTSGRSEQFF
TGTGCCAGCAGCCAAGGGACTAGCGGGAGAAGTGAGCAGTTCTTC
>TRBV14|NA|few|TRBJ2-6
CASSFPGTPSGANVLTF
TGTGCCAGCAGCTTCCCCGGGACACCCTCTGGGGCCAACGTCCTGACTTTC
>TRBV5-1|NA|many|TRBJ2-2
CASSPEGDSNTGELFF
TGCGCCAGCAGCCCGGAGGGGGATTCGAACACCGGGGAGCTGTTTTTT
>TRBV6-2/TRBV6-3|TRBD2|few|TRBJ2-7
CASSLREAGSYEQYF
TGTGCCAGCAGTCTGCGGGAGGCGGGGTCCTACGAGCAGTACTTC
>TRBV28|TRBD1|many|TRBJ1-2
CASSTNRGPYGYTF
TGTGCCAGCAGCACGAACAGGGGTCCCTATGGCTACACCTTC
>TRBV12-3/TRBV12-4|NA|many|TRBJ1-1
CASSSQGANTEAFF
TGTGCCAGCAGTTCTCAAGGGGCGAACACTGAAGCTTTCTTT
>TRBV6-2/TRBV6-3|TRBD1|few|TRBJ2-1
CASSSLDRVGYNEQFF
TGTGCCAGCAGTTCCCTGGACAGGGTGGGTTACAATGAGCAGTTCTTC
>TRBV7-9|NA|many|TRBJ2-2
CASSFVQGTGELFF
TGTGCCAGCAGCTTTGTTCAAGGCACCGGGGAGCTGTTTTTT
>TRBV7-6|TRBD1|few|TRBJ1-2
CASSPRTGLRYGYTF
TGTGCCAGCAGCCCCCGGACAGGGCTTCGGTATGGCTACACCTTC
>TRBV12-3/TRBV12-4|NA|NA|TRBJ2-3
CASTQFSGNTQYF
TGTGCCAGCACCCAGTTTAGTGGGAATACGCAGTATTTT
>TRBV2|NA|many|TRBJ2-5
CASSEVKETQYF
TGTGCCAGCAGTGAAGTCAAAGAGACCCAGTACTTC
>TRBV7-9|NA|many|TRBJ2-3
CASSPRDIPDTQYF
TGTGCCAGCAGCCCACGGGACATCCCAGATACGCAGTATTTT
>TRBV3-1|NA|many|TRBJ1-1
CASSPPAPMNTEAFF
TGTGCCAGCAGCCCCCCGGCACCGATGAACACTGAAGCTTTCTTT
>TRBV7-9|TRBD1|many|TRBJ2-7
CASSLPRDRNTYEQYF
TGTGCCAGCAGCCTTCCCCGGGACAGGAATACCTACGAGCAGTACTTC
>TRBV10-3|TRBD1|NA|TRBJ1-1
CATRQGWGFNTEAFF
TGTGCCACCCGACAGGGGTGGGGATTCAACACTGAAGCTTTCTTT
>TRBV5-1|NA|many|TRBJ2-1
CASSLVAGGPSSYNEQFF
TGCGCCAGCAGCTTGGTAGCCGGGGGGCCTAGCTCCTACAATGAGCAGTTCTTC
>TRBV5-1|TRBD2|many|TRBJ2-1
CASSWRLAGGPNEQFF
TGCGCCAGCAGTTGGCGACTAGCGGGAGGGCCCAATGAGCAGTTCTTC
>TRBV6-1|TRBD1|once|TRBJ1-6
CANRDSYNSPLHF
TGTGCCAATAGGGACAGTTATAATTCACCCCTCCACTTT
>TRBV28|NA|many|TRBJ2-5
CASSPFPDWRTQYF
TGTGCCAGCAGTCCCTTCCCGGACTGGAGAACCCAGTACTTC
>TRBV6-1|NA|many|TRBJ1-1
CASSLALNTEAFF
TGTGCCAGCAGCCTCGCCCTGAACACTGAAGCTTTCTTT
>TRBV30|TRBD2|many|TRBJ2-1
CAWNRFGLAENNEQFF
TGTGCCTGGAACAGATTTGGACTAGCGGAAAACAATGAGCAGTTCTTC
>TRBV6-1|TRBD1|many|TRBJ1-5
CASSEEGGTGVNQPQHF
TGTGCCAGCAGTGAAGAGGGCGGGACAGGGGTCAATCAGCCCCAGCATTTT
>TRBV28|TRBD1|many|TRBJ2-7
CASREIRTGTGFLEQYF
TGTGCCAGCAGGGAGATCAGAACCGGGACAGGGTTTCTCGAGCAGTACTTC
>TRBV11-2|NA|few|TRBJ2-2
CASSLDPPRELFF
TGTGCCAGCAGCTTAGATCCGCCACGGGAGCTGTTTTTT
>TRBV4-2|NA|few|TRBJ1-5
CASSQGPGFNQPQHF
TGTGCCAGCAGCCAAGGCCCCGGTTTCAATCAGCCCCAGCATTTT
>TRBV20-1|NA|many|TRBJ1-5
CSARDAGQPQHF
TGCAGTGCTAGAGACGCAGGTCAGCCCCAGCATTTT